These 28 T cell receptor beta chains were all obtained from the same sample, sequenced in a study of shared clonotypes between healthy human individuals. Assay used: immunoSEQ multiplex PCR; TCRdb lists only in-frame clones, some missing. The sample carries around 1.4 million clones, approximately 98.5% recorded once. The sequencing sample was made of naive CD4+ T cells sorted from blood. Regarding subset: CD45RA+ positively selected. These receptors all come from a man younger than 40 in good health.

V gene TRBV19 combines with J gene TRBJ2-2, with D hard to call. Germline CDR1 reads LNHDA; CDR2 reads SQIVND (reference sequence). CDR3 length equals 14 residues. The V and J ends lost 7 bases and 5 bases respectively, with 14 bases between them. The CDR3 loop reads CASNDLGRTGELFF. CDR3 nucleotides: TGTGCCAGTAATGATCTAGGACGAACCGGGGAGCTGTTTTTT.

CDR3 nucleotides: TGTGCCAGCTCCCACAGAGGGGGAGGGATCTACGAGCAGTACTTC. This translates into CASSHRGGGIYEQYF. This chain connects TRBV18 to TRBJ2-7; tentatively, D is TRBD2 (7 bases). Germline CDR1 is KGHSH and CDR2 is LQKENI. The CDR3 is made up of 15 amino acids. V lost 6 bases, J lost 3 bases, and 18 bases lay in between. The entire variable domain, with the rest obtained from reference TRBV18 and TRBJ2-7, is as follows: NAGVMQNPRHLVRRRGQEARLRCSPMKGHSHVYWYRQLPEEGLKFMVYLQKENIIDESGMPKERFSAEFPKEGPSILRIQQVVRGDSAAYFCASSHRGGGIYEQYFGPGTRLTVT.

CDR3 nucleotide sequence: TGTGCCAGCAGATCAGAGATTAACTATGGCTACACCTTC. Translated: CASRSEINYGYTF. This chain uses TRBV2 with TRBJ1-2, with no clear D. CDR3 length equals 13 residues. V lost 6 bases and J 1 base, leaving 9 bases between the germline ends. Germline loops: CDR1 SNHLY, CDR2 FYNNEI. The full variable domain, completed using reference TRBV2 and TRBJ1-2, is EPEVTQTPSHQVTQMGQEVILRCVPISNHLYFYWYRQILGQKVEFLVSFYNNEISEKSEIFDDQFSVERPDGSNFTLKIRSTKLEDSAMYFCASRSEINYGYTFGSGTRLTVV.

This rearrangement joins TRBV10-2 to TRBJ1-1; the D gene is possibly TRBD1 (6 bases). The V end was cut by 10 bases, the J end by 2 bases, with 11 bases between. This CDR3 spans 12 amino acids. Germline V CDR1 and CDR2: WSHSY, SAAADI. This chain's CDR3 is CATRTANTEAFF. In DNA, the CDR3 is TGCGCCACTCGGACAGCTAACACTGAAGCTTTCTTT.

The chain carries TRBV21-1 and TRBJ1-5. TRBV21-1 is an annotated pseudogene. The CDR3 has 16 residues. CDR3 sequence (DNA): TGTGCCAGCAGCCCCCTCGAAGAGCATTTCAATCAGCCCCAGCATTTT. Translating gives CASSPLEEHFNQPQHF.

This chain joins TRBV6-5 and TRBJ2-5; D gene unclear. Germline V gene data show CDR1 as MNHEY and CDR2 as SVGAGI. This CDR3 spans 13 amino acids. V lost 6 bases and J 5 bases, leaving 13 bases between the germline ends. This CDR3 is CASRQDTRETQYF. The CDR3 nucleotides are TGTGCCAGCAGACAAGACACCAGGGAGACCCAGTACTTC.

V is TRBV5-1 and J is TRBJ2-3; TRBD1 matches at 11 bases. The CDR3 consists of 14 residues. CDR1 and CDR2 (germline): SGHRS, YFSETQ. V was clipped by 4 bases and J by 6 bases; unmatched bases: 4. DNA of the CDR3: TGCGCCAGCAGCCGGACAGGGGGCTCGGATACGCAGTATTTT. It encodes CASSRTGGSDTQYF.

The chain recombines TRBV9 with TRBJ2-3; 8 nucleotides line up with TRBD1. The CDR3 extends over 17 amino acids. Unmatched junction bases numbered 14, after V lost 4 bases and J lost 4 bases. Germline V gene sequence: CDR1 SGDLS, CDR2 YYNGEE. The CDR3 here is CASSPPTRQGFSDTQYF. CDR3 nucleotides: TGTGCCAGCAGCCCCCCGACGAGACAGGGGTTTTCAGATACGCAGTATTTT.

The chain is built from TRBV5-6 and TRBJ2-1; D gene unclear. Trimming left V 1 base short and J 7 bases short, with 12 bases between. Germline-derived CDR1 and CDR2 are SGHDT and YYEEEE. The CDR3 has 14 residues. CDR3 bases: TGTGCCAGCAGCTTGTTTGTCATTAAGAATGAGCAGTTCTTC. As protein: CASSLFVIKNEQFF.

This chain connects TRBV6-5 to TRBJ2-7; the match to TRBD2 covers 8 bases. Germline CDR1 and CDR2: MNHEY and SVGAGI. The ends lost 6 bases at V and 4 bases at J; junction bases unmatched: 11. The CDR3 loop spans 15 amino acids. CDR3 residues: CASSFSGSTRYEQYF. CDR3 in DNA: TGTGCCAGCAGCTTCAGCGGGAGTACTAGGTACGAGCAGTACTTC.

This rearrangement joins TRBV7-2 to TRBJ2-2; 10 bases fit TRBD2. The CDR3 length is 16 residues. The J segment lost 7 bases and the V segment lost 8 bases, leaving 13 bases of the junction unmatched. The germline V gene has CDR1 SGHTA and CDR2 FQGNSA. CDR3 loop: CASSGGSGRSVGELFF. DNA for the CDR3: TGTGCCAGCTCGGGTGGTAGCGGGAGGTCGGTCGGGGAGCTGTTTTTT.

The gene calls are TRBV27 and TRBJ2-7, with 9 bases identical to TRBD2. This CDR3 contains 16 residues. CDR1 and CDR2 from the germline V gene are MNHEY and SMNVEV (reference sequence). Unmatched junction bases numbered 16, after V lost 7 bases and J lost 6 bases. CDR3: CASTQREARDRVEQYF. CDR3 DNA sequence: TGTGCCAGCACCCAGCGGGAGGCTCGAGATAGGGTCGAGCAGTACTTC.

The chain carries TRBV5-6 and TRBJ1-3, with D unresolved. The length of the CDR3 is 18 residues. Looked up from germline, CDR1 is SGHDT and CDR2 is YYEEEE. V lost 3 bases and J 1 base, leaving 20 bases between the germline ends. The CDR3 here is CASSSVPRNPWSGNTIYF. In nucleotides, the CDR3 is TGTGCCAGCAGCTCCGTCCCCAGGAACCCCTGGTCTGGAAACACCATATATTTT. Full variable domain (rest looked up from reference TRBV5-6 and TRBJ1-3): DAGVTQSPTHLIKTRGQQVTLRCSPKSGHDTVSWYQQALGQGPQFIFQYYEEEERQRGNFPDRFSGHQFPNYSSELNVNALLLGDSALYLCASSSVPRNPWSGNTIYFGEGSWLTVV.

The rearrangement links TRBV9 to TRBJ1-2; D call uncertain. V lost 0 bases and J lost 0, with 0 bases in between. Germline loops: CDR1 SGDLS, CDR2 YYNGEE. The length of the CDR3 is 12 residues. In nucleotides, the CDR3 is TGTGCCAGCAGCGTAGCTAACTATGGCTACACCTTC. This encodes CASSVANYGYTF.

The chain links TRBV2 to TRBJ2-5; D gene uncertain. V lost 4 bases and J 0 bases, leaving 9 bases between the germline ends. CDR3 length: 14 amino acids. CDR1 and CDR2 (germline): SNHLY, FYNNEI. The CDR3 region is CASSGFQYQETQYF. DNA of the CDR3: TGTGCCAGCAGTGGTTTCCAGTACCAAGAGACCCAGTACTTC.

V usage is TRBV20-1 and J usage is TRBJ1-4; unclear D gene. There are 10 residues in the CDR3. The germline V and J ends were trimmed by 5 bases and 6 bases, with 4 bases remaining between them. Germline V gene lookup returns CDR1 DFQATT and CDR2 SNEGSKA (reference sequence). Written as DNA, the CDR3 is TGCAGTGCTTGGTATGAAAAACTGTTTTTT. It specifies CSAWYEKLFF.

This chain links TRBV5-1 with TRBJ2-1, with D possibly being TRBD1 (6 bases). V lost 0 bases to trimming and J lost 5 bases, with 12 bases between them. CDR3 length equals 15 residues. Per germline, CDR1 SGHRS and CDR2 YFSETQ. This CDR3 reads CASSLAGTNNNEQFF. The CDR3 DNA reads as TGCGCCAGCAGCTTGGCCGGGACAAATAACAATGAGCAGTTCTTC.

The rearrangement uses TRBV11-1 and TRBJ2-3, with D possibly being TRBD1 (6 bases). Germline V CDR1 and CDR2: SGHAT, FQDESV (reference sequence). V was shortened by 3 bases and J by 5 bases, with 15 bases between the two germline ends. CDR3 length: 15 amino acids. The CDR3 loop reads CASSFPAFRGDTQYF. CDR3 coding DNA: TGTGCCAGCAGCTTCCCCGCATTCAGGGGAGATACGCAGTATTTT.

The V and J genes are TRBV11-3 and TRBJ2-2; the D gene is possibly TRBD2 (6 bases). Germline V gene data show CDR1 as SGHNT and CDR2 as YENEEA. The V end was cut by 3 bases, the J end by 7 bases, with 15 bases between. The CDR3 covers 15 residues. CDR3 loop: CASSLRFRGIGELFF. The CDR3, as DNA: TGTGCCAGCAGCTTGAGGTTTCGGGGGATCGGGGAGCTGTTTTTT.

This chain links TRBV7-2 with TRBJ2-4, with TRBD2 matching 8 bases. The CDR3 is 14 residues long. V lost 3 bases to trimming and J lost 5 bases; unmatched junction nucleotides: 3. Germline V CDR1 and CDR2: SGHTA, FQGNSA. The CDR3 reads CASSFKGLENIQYF. The DNA for the CDR3 is TGTGCCAGCAGCTTTAAGGGACTAGAAAACATTCAGTACTTC.

This clone has a single count. The chain links TRBV19 to TRBJ2-7, with 11 positions matching TRBD2. There are 15 residues in the CDR3. The V segment lost 2 bases and the J segment 3 bases; nucleotides outside the gene matches: 3. Per the germline V gene, CDR1 is LNHDA and CDR2 is SQIVND (reference sequence). CDR3 amino acids: CASSILAGGHYEQYF. The CDR3, as DNA: TGTGCCAGTAGTATACTAGCGGGAGGTCACTACGAGCAGTACTTC.

V usage is TRBV10-3 and J usage is TRBJ2-1; the match to TRBD2 covers 9 bases. The J segment lost 6 bases and the V segment lost 0 bases, leaving 9 bases of the junction unmatched. In germline, CDR1 is ENHRY, CDR2 SYGVKD. This CDR3 comprises 17 residues. In nucleotides, the CDR3 is TGTGCCATCAGTGAGTCAGGGGCTAGCGGGACTCGCAATGAGCAGTTCTTC. It codes for CAISESGASGTRNEQFF.

The chain links TRBV28 to TRBJ2-2; 9 bases fit TRBD1. V trimming: 7 bases; J trimming: 6 bases; junction bases outside the gene matches: 6. The CDR3 consists of 14 residues. Germline CDR1 MDHEN, CDR2 SYDVKM. The CDR3 bases are TGTGCCAGCACCGGGACAGGGCCTCCCGGGGAGCTGTTTTTT. It codes for CASTGTGPPGELFF.

V and J are TRBV6-1 and TRBJ1-5; D is unresolved. The CDR3 totals 15 residues. Looked up from germline, CDR1 is MNHNS and CDR2 is SASEGT. V lost 8 bases to trimming and J lost 1 base, with 15 bases between them. The chain's CDR3 is CASCFRVQSNQPQHF. As DNA, the CDR3 is TGTGCCAGCTGTTTTAGGGTACAAAGCAATCAGCCCCAGCATTTT.

As regards this clone: At one boundary the junction diverges from the germline segment, which might be a read error. The rearrangement links TRBV2 to TRBJ1-2; D not certain. Germline V gives CDR1 SNHLY, CDR2 FYNNEI. This CDR3 has 10 residues. The CDR3 region has the DNA TGTGCCAGCAGGGAAAGTGTGGTGGCCTTC. Protein: CASRESVVAF.

This chain links TRBV6-1 with TRBJ2-1; D gene unclear. CDR3 length: 11 residues. V was trimmed by 5 bases and J by 10 bases, leaving 9 bases between them. Germline V gives CDR1 MNHNS, CDR2 SASEGT. The DNA of the CDR3 is TGTGCCAGCAGTCCTCTTTGGGAGCAGTTCTTC. Translating gives CASSPLWEQFF.

This chain connects TRBV10-3 to TRBJ2-7, with TRBD2 as a possible D gene (6 bases). The CDR3 is made up of 15 amino acids. Germline lookup yields CDR1 ENHRY and CDR2 SYGVKD. Trimming shortened V by 4 bases and J by 5 bases, and 18 bases separated the two germline ends. CDR3 sequence: CAISVWLGGSDEQYF. CDR3 nucleotide sequence: TGTGCCATCAGTGTCTGGTTGGGAGGTTCCGACGAGCAGTACTTC.

The chain joins TRBV27 to TRBJ2-7, with TRBD1 identical over 7 bases. The CDR3 loop spans 15 amino acids. The V gene end was trimmed by 2 bases and the J gene end by 1 base; junction bases not matched to a gene: 5. CDR1 is MNHEY, CDR2 SMNVEV, per germline (reference sequence). In DNA form, the CDR3 reads TGTGCCAGCAGTTTAGGTCCCAGGGGGTCCTACGAGCAGTACTTC. It is translated as CASSLGPRGSYEQYF.